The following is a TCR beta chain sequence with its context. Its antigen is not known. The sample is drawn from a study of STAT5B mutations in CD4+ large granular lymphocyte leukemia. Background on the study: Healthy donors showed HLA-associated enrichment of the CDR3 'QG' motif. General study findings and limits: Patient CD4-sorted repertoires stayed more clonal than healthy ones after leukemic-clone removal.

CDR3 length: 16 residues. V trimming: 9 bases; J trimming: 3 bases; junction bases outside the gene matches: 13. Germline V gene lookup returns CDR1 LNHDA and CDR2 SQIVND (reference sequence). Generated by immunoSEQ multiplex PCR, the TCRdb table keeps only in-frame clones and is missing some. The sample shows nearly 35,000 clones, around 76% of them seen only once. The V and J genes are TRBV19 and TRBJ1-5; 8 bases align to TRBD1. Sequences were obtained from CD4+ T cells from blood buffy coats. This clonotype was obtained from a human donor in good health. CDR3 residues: CASKPFDRGLNQPQHF. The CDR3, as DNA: TGTGCCAGCAAACCCTTCGACAGGGGACTCAATCAGCCCCAGCATTTT.